The present T cell receptor beta chain was sequenced within a study of human T cells and chemical hapten exposure. Study information: Upper back patch tests used 0.01% DPC, scored after 6 days.

Overall study results and limits: The formation of large CDR3 similarity clusters by expanded TCRs significantly exceeded that of controls.

A word on this clonotype: The antigen is not known.

With 5 bases clipped from V and 0 bases from J, the junction kept 10 bases outside the gene matches. Germline-derived CDR1 and CDR2 are MNHNY and SVGAGI (reference sequence). The CDR3 contains 17 residues. Noted time point: pre-sensitization, week 0. As to treatment: therapeutic diphenylcyclopropenone sensitization with weekly scalp DPC. TCRdb redid the calling of the RACE reads with MiXCR, one entry per CDR3 protein. Counted here are roughly 110,000 distinct CDR3 sequences, 12% occurring once; the ten biggest clones make up 1.6%. This receptor was taken from a woman aged 50 to 60 with alopecia areata. Some clones in this sample may be carry-over from other donors' samples. The chain combines TRBV6-6 with TRBJ1-1; 9 bases are a match to TRBD1. Sequenced material: whole blood, taken in connection with sensitization to the hapten diphenylcyclopropenone (DPC). CDR3 DNA: TGTGCCAGCAGTGCCCGGGACAGGGCACTCTTGAACACTGAAGCTTTCTTT. As protein: CASSARDRALLNTEAFF.